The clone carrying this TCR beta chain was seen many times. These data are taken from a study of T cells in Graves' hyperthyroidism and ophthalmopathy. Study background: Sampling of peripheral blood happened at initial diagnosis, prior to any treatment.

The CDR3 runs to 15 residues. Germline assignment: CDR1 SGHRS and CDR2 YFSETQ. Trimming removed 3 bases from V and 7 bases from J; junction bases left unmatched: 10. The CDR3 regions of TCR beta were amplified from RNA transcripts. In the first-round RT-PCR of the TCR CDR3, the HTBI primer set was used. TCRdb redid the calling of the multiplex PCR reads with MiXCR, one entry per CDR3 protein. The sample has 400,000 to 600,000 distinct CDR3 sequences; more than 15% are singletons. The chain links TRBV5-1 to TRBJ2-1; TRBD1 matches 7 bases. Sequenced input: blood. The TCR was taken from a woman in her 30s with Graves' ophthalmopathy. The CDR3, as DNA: TGCGCCAGCAGCTGGGACGGGGACAGTGTGAATGAGCAGTTCTTC. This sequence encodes CASSWDGDSVNEQFF.